This T cell receptor beta chain was identified in a study of shared clonotypes between healthy human individuals (TCRdb year 2020). With regard to the full study: The cohort comprised two women and a few men aged 18 to 49 years. Blood TCR repertoires of about five healthy adults were deeply sequenced to estimate repertoire size and the extent of clonotype sharing between individuals. To increase sequencing depth and limit assay-specific biases, TCR repertoire library preparation and sequencing were carried out by different laboratories using diverse techniques. Between about 0.94 and 8.9 billion PBMCs per donor were obtained by leukapheresis.

Healthy HIV-negative adults with no recently reported acute infections or vaccinations were included as donors. Every donor was a Caucasian adult living in Nashville, Tennessee, USA. In the unsorted samples, roughly 90 million PBMCs were counted, and genomic DNA was extracted using the QIAamp DNA Blood Mini kit. After blood collection by leukapheresis, PBMCs were isolated using Ficoll-Histopaque density gradient centrifugation and then cryopreserved in the vapor phase of liquid nitrogen. Comment on this clone: What antigen it recognizes has not been identified. Base qualities are not provided; no much larger clone lies one nucleotide away. Other nucleotide sequences from this sample produce the same CDR3.

Using the deep immunoSEQ assay, multiplex PCR amplified TCR CDR3 regions from genomic DNA. Extracted genomic DNA from each cell subset was distributed evenly across all wells of several immunoSEQ 96-well plates, and each plate was treated as a replicate. For unsorted PBMC, roughly 330 ng of genomic DNA, equivalent to 25,000 to 35,000 T cell genomes, went into each replicate PCR. Ten immunoSEQ deep assay plates were used to sequence unsorted PBMC genomic DNA. Purified libraries were quantified with a Qubit 3.0 fluorometer, sized on a Bioanalyzer 2100, and re-quantified with the KAPA Library Quantification kit. Every immunoSEQ 96-well plate was sequenced on a dedicated single-read 150-cycle Illumina NextSeq 550 flow cell. The original methods were these. Because the immunoSEQ output held only junctional sequences and lacked quality scores, the filtering could not match the filtering applied to full-length reads. Sequences were annotated with PyIR, a Python wrapper for IgBLAST v1.9, using IMGT germline references to assign V/J genes and CDR3. Reads were filtered out if the reads had weak V/J assignments (E-value above 1e-6), no CDR3, stop codons, out-of-frame junctions, or ambiguous translated residues. V3J clonotypes were defined as sequences sharing the same inferred V gene, J gene, and CDR3 amino acid sequence. Percentage overlap between repertoires was calculated by dividing the number of shared unique clonotypes by the size of the smaller repertoire. Richness of each repertoire was evaluated using RTK rarefaction, the Chao1 estimator, and Recon v2.1 estimates of unobserved clonotypes. As stored in TCRdb, this immuneACCESS dataset retains in-frame rearrangements with V and J assigned. A fraction of the clones does not appear; measured against another copy, unresolved V genes explain less than half of the discrepancy, and the remainder lacks a known reason. V and J calls plus clone size are reproduced from that table; the DNA served to infer D and trimming. The sample profile shows about 500,000 clones; roughly three quarters of them were found once. Of the sample, 12% is held by the ten largest clones.

From the germline V gene, CDR1 is SQVTM and CDR2 is ANQGSEA. V lost 5 bases and J lost 2 bases; the stretch between them is 7 bases long. There are 13 amino acids in the CDR3, from cysteine to phenylalanine inclusive. Only the CDR3 region is kept as DNA, spanning 39 bases read in frame from base 1. Results and caveats for the whole study, not just this receptor: The genetic and exposure-history diversity represented was limited by the small number of donors. Sampling was restricted to blood, and TCR repertoires in tissue are likely to differ from TCR repertoires in blood. Pairwise subsampling led to the expectation that sequencing depth would affect the degree of clonotype sharing among donors.

The chain joins TRBV29-1 to TRBJ2-6, with the D gene uncertain. The TCR originated in a woman aged 40 to 55 in good health. Some clones in this sample may be carry-over from other donors' samples. The sample comprised PBMCs. The encoded CDR3 is CSVPVAGANVLTF. The sequenced DNA is TGCAGCGTTCCGGTAGCTGGGGCCAACGTCCTGACTTTC.